These 24 T cell receptor beta chains share one sample of origin, sequenced in a study of blood T cell repertoires in COVID-19. Method: immunoSEQ multiplex PCR; TCRdb's copy keeps in-frame clones and lacks some. Here the sample spans about 130,000 clones, around 86% being singletons. Material for sequencing was peripheral blood. These receptors came from a woman aged 80 or over with acute or convalescent COVID-19.

This chain connects TRBV5-4 to TRBJ2-5, with TRBD1 identical over 7 bases. The CDR3 spans 15 residues. Germline V gene lookup returns CDR1 SGHNT and CDR2 YYREEE (reference sequence). Losses at the gene ends were 0 bases for V and 0 bases for J; bases not matched to a gene: 2. DNA of the CDR3: TGTGCCAGCAGCTTGGGAGGACAGGACCAAGAGACCCAGTACTTC. Protein sequence: CASSLGGQDQETQYF. Filled out from reference TRBV5-4 and TRBJ2-5, the complete variable domain reads ETGVTQSPTHLIKTRGQQVTLRCSSQSGHNTVSWYQQALGQGPQFIFQYYREEENGRGNFPPRFSGLQFPNYSSELNVNALELDDSALYLCASSLGGQDQETQYFGPGTRLLVL.

The V call is TRBV14, the J call TRBJ1-3, with unresolved D. Germline-derived CDR1 and CDR2 are SGHDN and FVKESK. The V and J ends lost 6 bases and 0 bases respectively, with 6 bases between them. The CDR3 contains 13 residues. The CDR3 DNA reads as TGTGCCAGCAGGACAAGCTCTGGAAACACCATATATTTT. Translating gives CASRTSSGNTIYF.

CDR3 residues: CASTHTGYIQRRQPQHF. DNA of the CDR3: TGTGCCAGTACCCACACAGGGTATATTCAGAGGCGTCAGCCCCAGCATTTT. V and J are TRBV19 and TRBJ1-5; TRBD1 might be the D (6 bases). Germline V gene sequence: CDR1 LNHDA, CDR2 SQIVND (reference sequence). The V gene lost 7 bases and the J gene lost 6 bases, with 25 bases spanning the gap. This CDR3 is 17 amino acids long.

This sequence joins TRBV18 and TRBJ1-4; D is possibly TRBD1 (5 bases). This CDR3 region has 17 residues. The ends were cut back, 0 bases at V and 5 bases at J, with 16 bases in the middle. The germline gives CDR1 KGHSH, CDR2 LQKENI. The CDR3 reads CASSPPGVRGGNEKLFF. The CDR3 DNA reads TGTGCCAGCTCACCACCAGGCGTTCGGGGGGGAAATGAAAAACTGTTTTTT.

The rearrangement joins TRBV28 to TRBJ1-2; tentative D call: TRBD1 (6 bases). Trimming stripped 6 bases from V and 8 bases from J, with 19 bases between. The CDR3 has 14 amino acids. The germline V gene has CDR1 MDHEN and CDR2 SYDVKM. The CDR3: CASRQGERTGGYTF. CDR3 coding DNA: TGTGCCAGCAGACAGGGAGAGAGGACGGGGGGCTACACCTTC.

J is TRBJ2-1 and V is TRBV20-1; tentatively, D is TRBD1 (6 bases). The V gene lost 8 bases and the J gene lost 4 bases, with 9 bases spanning the gap. Germline CDR1 DFQATT, CDR2 SNEGSKA (reference sequence). The CDR3 loop spans 11 amino acids. This chain's CDR3 is CSMGAYNEQFF. The CDR3 DNA sequence: TGCAGTATGGGGGCTTACAATGAGCAGTTCTTC.

V gene TRBV10-2 combines with J gene TRBJ1-1; D gene uncertain. The V gene's germline CDR1 is WSHSY and CDR2 SAAADI. The CDR3 covers 14 residues. Trimming pared 6 bases from V and 4 bases from J, leaving 15 bases between. The CDR3 is CASRSIGEGTEAFF. For the CDR3, the DNA is TGCGCCAGCAGATCCATTGGGGAGGGCACTGAAGCTTTCTTT.

The chain joins TRBV6-6 to TRBJ1-5, with 7 bases lining up with TRBD1. Germline V gene lookup returns CDR1 MNHNY and CDR2 SVGAGI (reference sequence). The CDR3 consists of 15 residues. V was pared by 6 bases and J by 0 bases, with 5 bases of the junction left unmatched. The CDR3 protein is CASRIQGNSNQPQHF. In DNA form, the CDR3 reads TGTGCCAGCAGGATACAGGGGAATAGCAATCAGCCCCAGCATTTT.

This clone was picked up a small number of times. The rearrangement joins TRBV7-3 to TRBJ2-1; 9 bases are shared with TRBD2. CDR1 and CDR2 (germline): SGHTA, FQGTGA. The CDR3 runs to 13 residues. Trimming removed 4 bases from V and 7 bases from J; junction bases left unmatched: 2. CDR3 nucleotides: TGTGCCAGCAGCTCGGGACTAGCAAATGAGCAGTTCTTC. Its protein product is CASSSGLANEQFF.

On this clone itself: The junction does not match germline at one end; this may be a read error. The chain couples TRBV29-1 to TRBJ2-2; a possible D gene is TRBD1 (5 bases). CDR3 length equals 13 residues. CDR1 SQVTM and CDR2 ANQGSEA come from the germline V gene. The CDR3 DNA is TGCAGCGTTAAAGACAGATACACCGGGGAGCTGTTTTTT. It is translated as CSVKDRYTGELFF.

This sequence joins TRBV19 and TRBJ1-2; D ambiguous. This CDR3 has 14 residues. V gave up 3 bases and J gave up 6 bases, with 14 bases separating them. CDR1 and CDR2 (germline): LNHDA, SQIVND (reference sequence). Here the CDR3 DNA reads TGTGCCAGTAGTATCCTCCAGTCGAGGAATGGCTACACCTTC. Protein: CASSILQSRNGYTF. The complete variable domain, with remaining parts taken from reference TRBV19 and TRBJ1-2, reads DGGITQSPKYLFRKEGQNVTLSCEQNLNHDAMYWYRQDPGQGLRLIYYSQIVNDFQKGDIAEGYSVSREKKESFPLTVTSAQKNPTAFYLCASSILQSRNGYTFGSGTRLTVV.

This clone was counted a few times. The chain has TRBV28 and TRBJ1-4; 7 nucleotides agree with TRBD1. Germline V CDR1 and CDR2: MDHEN, SYDVKM. This CDR3 is built from 14 residues. After removal of 4 bases from V and 3 bases from J, the junction contained 2 bases not matched to a gene. The CDR3 sequence: CASSSGTANEKLFF. CDR3 in DNA: TGTGCCAGCAGTTCCGGGACAGCTAATGAAAAACTGTTTTTT.

V usage is TRBV19 and J usage is TRBJ1-4, with 8 nucleotides matching TRBD1. The CDR3 is 15 amino acids. The V segment lost 4 bases and the J segment 8 bases; nucleotides outside the gene matches: 9. The germline V gene has CDR1 LNHDA and CDR2 SQIVND (reference sequence). The CDR3 DNA sequence: TGTGCCAGTAGTAGGTTAAACAGGGGGAACGAAAAACTGTTTTTT. As protein: CASSRLNRGNEKLFF.

This clone was recorded once. The rearrangement uses TRBV19 and TRBJ2-1, with D uncertain. Germline CDR1 LNHDA, CDR2 SQIVND (reference sequence). Trimming shortened V by 3 bases and J by 5 bases, and 5 bases separated the two germline ends. The length of the CDR3 is 12 residues. The CDR3 spells CASSIRDNEQFF. The CDR3 DNA reads TGTGCCAGTAGTATCCGGGACAATGAGCAGTTCTTC.

This clone was seen just once. V is TRBV18 and J is TRBJ2-7, with TRBD1 matching over 9 bases. V shed 3 bases, J shed 5 bases, and the junction held 8 bases outside the gene matches. The CDR3 consists of 15 residues. The germline V gene has CDR1 KGHSH and CDR2 LQKENI. The CDR3: CASSPGTGLDDEQYF. CDR3 bases: TGTGCCAGCTCACCCGGGACAGGGTTGGACGACGAGCAGTACTTC.

This clone was observed a single time. The chain joins TRBV2 to TRBJ1-1; D is uncertain. The germline V and J ends were trimmed by 6 bases and 0 bases, with 11 bases remaining between them. Germline assignment: CDR1 SNHLY and CDR2 FYNNEI. This CDR3 spans 14 amino acids. CDR3 DNA: TGTGCCAGCAGCACCCGGGTTTTGAACACTGAAGCTTTCTTT. It codes for CASSTRVLNTEAFF. The full variable domain, rest sourced from reference TRBV2 and TRBJ1-1, is EPEVTQTPSHQVTQMGQEVILRCVPISNHLYFYWYRQILGQKVEFLVSFYNNEISEKSEIFDDQFSVERPDGSNFTLKIRSTKLEDSAMYFCASSTRVLNTEAFFGQGTRLTVV.

The rearrangement uses TRBV27 and TRBJ1-1, with 8 positions matching TRBD1. The V and J ends lost 5 bases and 7 bases, in that order; junction bases with no gene match: 6. CDR3 length: 13 residues. Per germline, CDR1 MNHEY and CDR2 SMNVEV (reference sequence). The CDR3 region has the DNA TGTGCCAGCAGTGCTACCGGGACAGGTGAAGCTTTCTTT. This gives the protein CASSATGTGEAFF.

The rearrangement links TRBV2 to TRBJ1-2, with D perhaps matching TRBD1 (6 bases). The CDR3 length is 14 residues. Deletions cut 7 bases from V and 8 bases from J, with 20 bases between. Germline values: CDR1 SNHLY, CDR2 FYNNEI. The CDR3 sequence: CASNAARGPGGYTF. CDR3 DNA sequence: TGTGCCAGCAACGCCGCCAGGGGCCCAGGAGGCTACACCTTC.

The chain has TRBV4-2 and TRBJ1-4; TRBD1 matches 9 bases. CDR1 is LGHNA and CDR2 is YNFKEQ in the germline V gene. V lost 4 bases and J lost 8; bases outside the gene matches: 5. This CDR3 is 14 amino acids long. In nucleotides, the CDR3 is TGTGCCAGCAGCCGGGACAGGGCTCAGGAAAAACTGTTTTTT. As protein: CASSRDRAQEKLFF.

This clone was detected once. The chain combines TRBV5-5 with TRBJ1-1; possible D gene TRBD1, 5 bases. The CDR3 totals 14 residues. The V gene's germline CDR1 is SGHKS and CDR2 YYEKEE (reference sequence). The germline V and J ends were trimmed by 0 bases and 0 bases, with 6 bases remaining between them. The CDR3: CASSLGGMNTEAFF. In nucleotides, the CDR3 is TGTGCCAGCAGCTTGGGGGGCATGAACACTGAAGCTTTCTTT. The full variable domain, with the rest looked up from reference TRBV5-5 and TRBJ1-1, is DAGVTQSPTHLIKTRGQQVTLRCSPISGHKSVSWYQQVLGQGPQFIFQYYEKEERGRGNFPDRFSARQFPNYSSELNVNALLLGDSALYLCASSLGGMNTEAFFGQGTRLTVV.

The chain links TRBV25-1 to TRBJ1-2; no firm D call. Per germline, CDR1 MGHDK and CDR2 SYGVNS. Trimming removed 5 bases from V and 5 bases from J, with 6 bases in between. CDR3 length: 11 residues. The CDR3 DNA reads as TGTGCCAGCAGTCAGTGGTATGGCTACACCTTC. The encoded protein is CASSQWYGYTF.

The chain carries TRBV6-6 and TRBJ2-7; 8 bases align to TRBD2. The CDR3 runs to 14 residues. Germline values: CDR1 MNHNY, CDR2 SVGAGI (reference sequence). With 2 bases clipped from V and 4 bases from J, the junction kept 4 bases outside the gene matches. This chain's CDR3 is CASSYGAGAYEQYV. For the CDR3, the DNA is TGTGCCAGCAGTTACGGAGCGGGGGCGTACGAGCAGTACGTC.

The chain combines TRBV18 with TRBJ2-6, with D perhaps matching TRBD2 (6 bases). This CDR3 spans 15 amino acids. V lost 6 bases and J 4 bases, leaving 13 bases between the germline ends. Germline CDR1 reads KGHSH; CDR2 reads LQKENI. CDR3 sequence reads: CASSPTGGGANVLTF. CDR3 DNA: TGTGCCAGCTCCCCTACCGGGGGAGGGGCCAACGTCCTGACTTTC. Using reference TRBV18 and TRBJ2-6 for the parts outside the CDR3, the full variable domain is NAGVMQNPRHLVRRRGQEARLRCSPMKGHSHVYWYRQLPEEGLKFMVYLQKENIIDESGMPKERFSAEFPKEGPSILRIQQVVRGDSAAYFCASSPTGGGANVLTFGAGSRLTVL.

V is TRBV28 and J is TRBJ1-1; 9 bases are a match to TRBD1. The CDR3 totals 14 residues. Losses at the gene ends were 6 bases for V and 5 bases for J; bases not matched to a gene: 7. CDR1 and CDR2 from the germline V gene are MDHEN and SYDVKM. The CDR3 DNA follows: TGTGCCAGCAGAGCCGGGACAGGGTTGACTGAAGCTTTCTTT. It yields the protein CASRAGTGLTEAFF. The full variable domain, with the rest looked up from reference TRBV28 and TRBJ1-1, is DVKVTQSSRYLVKRTGEKVFLECVQDMDHENMFWYRQDPGLGLRLIYFSYDVKMKEKGDIPEGYSVSREKKERFSLILESASTNQTSMYLCASRAGTGLTEAFFGQGTRLTVV.